This entry describes one TCR beta chain. The data were taken from a study of blood T cell repertoires in COVID-19. In the study overall: Material from acute and convalescent COVID-19 was sourced from the United States, Italy and Spain. The cDNA or gDNA used as material had been derived from T cells, B-cell-depleted T cells, or PBMCs.

How the authors handled the data: Estimates of nucleated cell counts were drawn from the amplification of reference gene primers. Data came from immunoSEQ multiplex PCR; TCRdb stores just in-frame clones and leaves some out. The V and J calls and clone size were taken over from that table, and D and trimming were inferred from the DNA. The sample comprises about 70,000 clones, roughly 70% of which are singletons, and under 25% rests with the top ten. The receptor's source is a man between 70 and 80 years old with acute or convalescent COVID-19. Sequenced input: peripheral blood.

The CDR3 spells CASSPWEGARVDTQYF. In nucleotides, the CDR3 is TGTGCCAGCAGCCCCTGGGAAGGGGCAAGGGTAGATACGCAGTATTTT. V and J are TRBV3-1 (or the pseudogene TRBV3-2) and TRBJ2-3; D perhaps matches TRBD1 (5 bases). Per germline, CDR1 LGHDT and CDR2 YNNKEL (reference sequence). Trimming cost V 4 bases and J 5 bases, with 19 bases left between them. The CDR3 spans 16 residues.